These 9 T cell receptor beta chains originate from one sample sequenced in a study of T-cell memory formation after mild COVID-19. TCRdb re-called the 5' RACE reads with MiXCR, one entry per CDR3 protein. The table shows about 470,000 distinct CDR3 sequences, with approximately 25% occurring only once. The sample taken for sequencing was PBMCs or a T cell subset sorted from them (not recorded which). The receptors were sampled from an adult woman who had mild COVID-19 (a few samples of this study predate the infection). Cell type and time point are not known.

This chain joins TRBV7-6 and TRBJ2-1, with TRBD1 identical over 9 bases. CDR3 size: 13 residues. The germline V gene encodes CDR1 SGHVS and CDR2 FNYEAQ. V trimming: 6 bases; J trimming: 9 bases; junction bases outside the gene matches: 6. The CDR3 spells CASSTQGAIEQFF. The CDR3 DNA reads TGTGCCAGCAGTACACAGGGGGCGATTGAGCAGTTCTTC. The variable domain in full, with the rest retrieved from reference TRBV7-6 and TRBJ2-1, is GAGVSQSPRYKVTKRGQDVALRCDPISGHVSLYWYRQALGQGPEFLTYFNYEAQQDKSGLPNDRFSAERPEGSISTLTIQRTEQRDSAMYRCASSTQGAIEQFFGPGTRLTVL.

This clonotype was detected only a few times. This chain joins TRBV9 and TRBJ2-3, with 9 nucleotides matching TRBD2. The germline V gene encodes CDR1 SGDLS and CDR2 YYNGEE. This CDR3 spans 16 amino acids. J was trimmed by 3 bases and V by 0 bases; bases with no gene match: 5. The CDR3 sequence is CASSVGRGGATDTQYF. Written as DNA, the CDR3 is TGTGCCAGCAGCGTAGGTCGCGGGGGGGCTACAGATACGCAGTATTTT.

This clonotype was observed at least ten times. This chain connects TRBV5-4 to TRBJ2-3, with D perhaps assigned TRBD1 or TRBD2 (5 bases each). Germline V gives CDR1 SGHNT, CDR2 YYREEE (reference sequence). CDR3 length equals 15 residues. Between the trimmed V and J ends, which lost 1 base and 4 bases, there was a span of 13 bases. DNA of the CDR3: TGTGCCAGCAGCTTGTCACCAGGGAGTCCAGATACGCAGTATTTT. Amino acid sequence: CASSLSPGSPDTQYF.

This clonotype has just a few counts. The chain links TRBV24-1 to TRBJ2-3, with D unclear. The CDR3 runs 13 residues. V lost 4 bases and J 5 bases, leaving 9 bases between the germline ends. CDR1 KGHDR and CDR2 SFDVKD come from the germline V gene. In DNA, the CDR3 is TGTGCCACCAGTGAGGATCTAGGAGATACGCAGTATTTT. As protein: CATSEDLGDTQYF.

This clonotype was seen more than once but under ten times. V and J are TRBV7-8 and TRBJ2-3; tentatively, D is TRBD2 (5 bases). Germline values: CDR1 SGHVS, CDR2 FQNEAQ. This CDR3 has 15 residues. V was clipped by 4 bases and J by 6 bases, with 17 bases between them. Here the CDR3 reads CASSSAPGGWDTQYF. The CDR3 DNA sequence: TGTGCCAGCAGCTCCGCCCCCGGCGGGTGGGATACGCAGTATTTT.

The rearrangement uses TRBV2 and TRBJ1-1, with 9 bases matching TRBD1. This CDR3 comprises 12 residues. Germline CDR1 is SNHLY and CDR2 is FYNNEI. Germline trimming cut 8 bases from V and 6 bases from J; bases unmatched to any gene: 4. The CDR3 protein is CASGQGKAEAFF. The CDR3 coding sequence is TGTGCCAGCGGACAGGGGAAGGCTGAAGCTTTCTTT. The full variable domain, rest sourced from reference TRBV2 and TRBJ1-1, is EPEVTQTPSHQVTQMGQEVILRCVPISNHLYFYWYRQILGQKVEFLVSFYNNEISEKSEIFDDQFSVERPDGSNFTLKIRSTKLEDSAMYFCASGQGKAEAFFGQGTRLTVV.

V and J are TRBV27 and TRBJ2-1; TRBD2 might be the D (6 bases). V was shortened by 5 bases and J by 3 bases, with 14 bases between the two germline ends. Germline V CDR1 and CDR2: MNHEY, SMNVEV (reference sequence). This CDR3 comprises 15 residues. CDR3 coding DNA: TGTGCCAGCAGTGGTGCGGGGCAGGTCTACAATGAGCAGTTCTTC. It specifies CASSGAGQVYNEQFF.

This clonotype was counted a few times. CDR3 sequence reads: CAISESTLGGGTEAFF. DNA for the CDR3: TGTGCCATCAGTGAGTCGACTCTGGGGGGCGGCACTGAAGCTTTCTTT. This chain links TRBV10-3 with TRBJ1-1, with D perhaps matching TRBD1 (6 bases). Germline V gene sequence: CDR1 ENHRY, CDR2 SYGVKD. This CDR3 contains 16 residues. The V gene lost 0 bases and the J gene lost 4 bases, with 15 bases spanning the gap.

This clonotype was observed a handful of times. The J gene is TRBJ2-7, the V gene TRBV6-2 or TRBV6-3; D call uncertain. Germline V CDR1 and CDR2: MNHEY, SVGEGT. The ends were cut back, 6 bases at V and 0 bases at J, with 18 bases in the middle. The CDR3 spans 16 residues. The CDR3 here is CASSRDWLLLSYEQYF. As DNA, the CDR3 is TGTGCCAGCAGCCGCGACTGGCTCCTCCTCTCCTACGAGCAGTACTTC.